This T cell receptor (beta chain) was captured in a study of OX40 agonist ivuxolimab in advanced cancers. Assay: immunoSEQ multiplex PCR; the TCRdb copy retains only in-frame clones and omits some. Of about 99,000 clones detected, approximately 94% appear once; the ten largest clones hold less than 0.2%. The V gene's germline CDR1 is MDHEN and CDR2 SYDVKM. With 8 bases removed from V and 0 bases from J, the gap between germline ends came to 8 bases. The CDR3 loop spans 12 amino acids. The sample was CD4+ or CD8+ T cells sorted from blood, taken in a trial of the OX40 agonist ivuxolimab. This chain uses TRBV28 with TRBJ2-7; D unclear. This receptor was obtained from an adult with an advanced solid tumor such as melanoma, head and neck, liver or kidney cancer. This CDR3 reads CASQVSSYEQYF. The DNA of the CDR3 is TGTGCCAGCCAGGTCAGCTCCTACGAGCAGTACTTC.